This T cell receptor (beta chain) is from a study of shared clonotypes between healthy human individuals. Overall study: Aged between 18 and 49, the donors were a couple of women and three men.

It was across several immunoSEQ plates that each subset's genomic DNA was evenly split. Unsorted PBMC samples were amplified in replicate PCRs containing 300 ng DNA, some 30,000 T cell genomes. Measured with immunoSEQ multiplex PCR; TCRdb has only the in-frame clones, and not every one. In the table there are a few hundred thousand clones, roughly 79% of which are singletons. This clonotype was obtained from a middle-aged woman in good health. Some clones in this sample may be carry-over from other donors' samples. The sequenced sample was PBMCs.

In DNA, the CDR3 is TGCGCCAGCAGCCCGACTGGGGGTAGAAACGAGCAGTACTTC. It specifies CASSPTGGRNEQYF. The J gene is TRBJ2-7, the V gene TRBV5-1; D tentatively fits TRBD1 or TRBD2 (5 bases each). CDR1 is SGHRS, CDR2 YFSETQ, per germline. V dropped 4 bases and J dropped 5 bases, with 16 bases sitting between them. The CDR3 extends over 14 amino acids.